The 27 T cell receptor beta chains reported below all come from one sample, sequenced in a study of regulatory T cells in long-lasting Graves disease. The time point is: persistent/refractory GD, antithyroid drugs over 5 years with positive TRAb. Following extraction of RNA from PBMCs, that RNA was used to make the TCR library. CDR3-region Arm-PCR and iRepertoire HTBI primers produced the TCR beta libraries. Via MiXCR, TCRdb re-called the multiplex PCR reads, giving one row per CDR3 protein. The table lists about 460,000 distinct CDR3 sequences, approximately 23% of them singletons. The specimen was peripheral blood mononuclear cells (PBMCs), collected when the disease was refractory, from a patient treated with antithyroid drugs. The receptors here all came from a female donor with Graves disease.

This chain links TRBV12-3 or TRBV12-4 with TRBJ1-2, with TRBD1 as a possible D gene (5 bases). Trimming stripped 7 bases from V and 8 bases from J, with 14 bases between. CDR3 length: 12 residues. This chain's CDR3 is CASTMTAGGYTF. CDR3 sequence (DNA): TGTGCCAGCACCATGACAGCTGGGGGCTACACCTTC.

The table lists this clonotype with a few counts. The rearrangement uses TRBV25-1 and TRBJ1-5; 11 bases agree with TRBD1. Trimming removed 3 bases from V and 6 bases from J; junction bases left unmatched: 7. The CDR3 has 16 residues. Germline V CDR1 and CDR2: MGHDK, SYGVNS. Here the CDR3 DNA reads TGTGCCAGCAGTGATGGAGGGACAGGGGGGATTCAGCCCCAGCATTTT. This sequence encodes CASSDGGTGGIQPQHF.

This clonotype was detected many times. J is TRBJ1-1 and V is TRBV7-2; 9 bases line up with TRBD1. The trim removed 6 bases at V and 5 bases at J, leaving 7 bases unmatched. The CDR3 is 14 residues long. Germline V gene sequence: CDR1 SGHTA, CDR2 FQGNSA. The CDR3 DNA reads TGTGCCAGCAGGAAGACAGGGGGTGAGACTGAAGCTTTCTTT. It yields the protein CASRKTGGETEAFF.

This clonotype showed up just a few times. This chain links TRBV28 with TRBJ2-3; TRBD2 agrees at 9 bases. The germline V gene has CDR1 MDHEN and CDR2 SYDVKM. V lost 6 bases, J lost 2 bases, and 9 bases stayed unmatched. The CDR3 has 16 amino acids. CDR3 sequence: CASRPRASGDTDTQYF. The CDR3 region has the DNA TGTGCCAGCAGACCCCGGGCTAGCGGGGACACAGATACGCAGTATTTT.

There are many counts of this clonotype. CDR3 protein: CASRLRQINQPQHF. The CDR3 DNA is TGTGCCAGCAGGCTCAGACAGATCAATCAGCCCCAGCATTTT. This chain connects TRBV28 to TRBJ1-5, with a possible D match to TRBD1 (5 bases). This CDR3 spans 14 amino acids. The V and J ends lost 6 bases and 3 bases respectively, with 12 bases between them. The V gene's germline CDR1 is MDHEN and CDR2 SYDVKM.

This clonotype showed up many times. V gene TRBV6-2 or TRBV6-3 combines with J gene TRBJ2-5; 8 bases match TRBD2. This CDR3 has 15 amino acids. J lost 4 bases, V lost 3 bases, and 7 bases had no gene match. Germline V CDR1 and CDR2: MNHEY, SVGEGT. The CDR3 nucleotides read TGTGCCAGCAGTTATGGGACTAGAGGCGTAGAGACCCAGTACTTC. It is translated as CASSYGTRGVETQYF.

This clonotype was detected only a few times. The rearrangement links TRBV9 to TRBJ2-5; TRBD2 matches 8 bases. J lost 5 bases, V lost 4 bases, and 10 bases had no gene match. Germline V gene data show CDR1 as SGDLS and CDR2 as YYNGEE. This CDR3 comprises 15 residues. CDR3 loop: CASSPSGRGWETQYF. The CDR3 DNA reads as TGTGCCAGCAGCCCCTCCGGGAGGGGTTGGGAGACCCAGTACTTC.

This clonotype showed up many times. This chain connects TRBV6-1 to TRBJ2-2, with 7 positions matching TRBD1. V trimming: 6 bases; J trimming: 7 bases; junction bases outside the gene matches: 5. Germline assignment: CDR1 MNHNS and CDR2 SASEGT. The CDR3 runs to 13 residues. Here the CDR3 reads CASRNRGGGELFF. The CDR3, as DNA: TGTGCCAGCAGGAACAGGGGCGGCGGGGAGCTGTTTTTT.

Ten or more counts support this clonotype. V is TRBV2 and J is TRBJ2-7; 9 bases fit TRBD1. V lost 7 bases to trimming and J lost 6 bases; unmatched junction nucleotides: 4. Germline CDR1 and CDR2: SNHLY and FYNNEI. There are 12 residues in the CDR3. CDR3 region: CASKWDRAEQYF. The DNA for the CDR3 is TGTGCCAGCAAATGGGACAGGGCCGAGCAGTACTTC.

This clonotype has a single count. The J gene is TRBJ2-7, the V gene TRBV6-5, with a tentative D call TRBD1 (5 bases). CDR1 and CDR2 from the germline V gene are MNHEY and SVGAGI. The CDR3 spans 17 residues. Deletions cut 0 bases from V and 0 bases from J, with 15 bases between. This chain's CDR3 is CASSYSRALRDSYEQYF. Written as DNA, the CDR3 is TGTGCCAGCAGTTACTCCCGGGCCCTCAGGGACTCCTACGAGCAGTACTTC.

A few counts support this clonotype. The chain employs TRBV3-1 and TRBJ2-7; TRBD1 or TRBD2 may be the D gene (5 bases each). Germline values: CDR1 LGHDT, CDR2 YNNKEL (reference sequence). The CDR3 extends over 13 amino acids. With 0 bases removed from V and 3 bases from J, the gap between germline ends came to 6 bases. The DNA of the CDR3 is TGTGCCAGCAGCCAAGAGGGGGTCTACGAGCAGTACTTC. Residues: CASSQEGVYEQYF.

The chain uses TRBV5-1 and TRBJ2-7, with a tentative D call TRBD1 (6 bases). V dropped 4 bases and J dropped 3 bases, with 11 bases sitting between them. Germline lookup yields CDR1 SGHRS and CDR2 YFSETQ. This CDR3 is 13 amino acids long. The CDR3 DNA is TGCGCCAGCAGCCCGGGACACCGCTACGAGCAGTACTTC. This gives the protein CASSPGHRYEQYF.

V is TRBV20-1 and J is TRBJ2-1; D may be TRBD1 (6 bases). The CDR3 has 11 residues. V lost 5 bases and J lost 6, with 8 bases in between. Germline values: CDR1 DFQATT, CDR2 SNEGSKA (reference sequence). CDR3 in DNA: TGCAGTGCTCTGGACAGCAATGAGCAGTTCTTC. This encodes CSALDSNEQFF.

This clonotype was counted between two and nine times. The chain carries TRBV6-2 or TRBV6-3 and TRBJ2-2; D is ambiguous. The CDR3 is 14 residues long. Deletions cut 6 bases from V and 7 bases from J, with 15 bases between. Germline CDR1 reads MNHEY; CDR2 reads SVGEGT. The CDR3 is CASSRSPDSGELFF. CDR3 sequence (DNA): TGTGCCAGCAGCAGATCCCCAGATAGCGGGGAGCTGTTTTTT.

The chain has TRBV7-2 and TRBJ1-2; 8 bases are a match to TRBD1. This CDR3 comprises 13 residues. CDR1 SGHTA and CDR2 FQGNSA come from the germline V gene. V lost 4 bases and J lost 8; bases outside the gene matches: 6. The CDR3 region is CASSSARGLGYTF. DNA of the CDR3: TGTGCCAGCAGCTCCGCCAGGGGGCTGGGCTACACCTTC.

The J gene is TRBJ2-5, the V gene TRBV10-3; a weak D match, TRBD1 (6 bases). The CDR3 consists of 15 residues. V lost 6 bases to trimming and J lost 0 bases, with 14 bases between them. The V gene's germline CDR1 is ENHRY and CDR2 SYGVKD. The CDR3 loop reads CAIRGHWDNQETQYF. For the CDR3, the DNA is TGTGCCATCAGGGGTCACTGGGACAACCAAGAGACCCAGTACTTC.

The V gene is TRBV19, the J gene TRBJ1-1, with D unresolved. V lost 7 bases, J lost 6 bases, and 27 bases lay in between. The CDR3 consists of 17 residues. Germline CDR1 is LNHDA and CDR2 is SQIVND (reference sequence). Written as DNA, the CDR3 is TGTGCCAGTACCTCCAACTGGGCCGACCATACCGGGGCTGAAGCTTTCTTT. Amino acid sequence: CASTSNWADHTGAEAFF.

The chain uses TRBV6-1 and TRBJ2-7; D not resolved. Trimming took off 1 base at V and 7 bases at J, with 14 bases between the two ends. The CDR3 runs to 14 residues. CDR1 is MNHNS, CDR2 SASEGT, per germline. The CDR3 DNA reads TGTGCCAGCAGTGAAGGAGGAACAAGTCGGGAGCAGTACTTC. It is translated as CASSEGGTSREQYF.

Only a few counts were recorded for this clonotype. This chain connects TRBV28 to TRBJ1-5; no clear D. This CDR3 comprises 16 residues. Germline V gene sequence: CDR1 MDHEN, CDR2 SYDVKM. Trimming took off 7 bases at V and 0 bases at J, with 16 bases between the two ends. The CDR3 sequence is CASNLRELISNQPQHF. CDR3 DNA: TGTGCCAGCAACCTAAGGGAACTGATTAGCAATCAGCCCCAGCATTTT.

There are many counts of this clonotype. This chain links TRBV2 with TRBJ2-7; D not resolved. CDR1 and CDR2 from the germline V gene are SNHLY and FYNNEI. The ends were cut back, 6 bases at V and 5 bases at J, with 14 bases in the middle. CDR3 length: 13 amino acids. The CDR3 reads CASSIYVGDEQYF. The CDR3 bases are TGTGCCAGCAGCATCTATGTTGGGGACGAGCAGTACTTC.

This chain connects TRBV27 to TRBJ2-2; D uncertain. Trimming pared 1 base from V and 9 bases from J, leaving 6 bases between. The V gene's germline CDR1 is MNHEY and CDR2 SMNVEV (reference sequence). The CDR3 covers 12 residues. The CDR3 loop is CASSLLGRELFF. The CDR3 DNA reads as TGTGCCAGCAGTTTATTGGGAAGGGAGCTGTTTTTT.

This rearrangement joins TRBV5-1 to TRBJ2-7; the match to TRBD1 covers 8 bases. Germline V gene lookup returns CDR1 SGHRS and CDR2 YFSETQ. The CDR3 has 14 residues. V lost 2 bases, J lost 3 bases, and 4 bases stayed unmatched. This CDR3 is CASSFWTGNYEQYF. CDR3 nucleotides: TGCGCCAGCAGCTTTTGGACAGGGAACTACGAGCAGTACTTC.

This clonotype occurred many times. This sequence joins TRBV27 and TRBJ1-1; D remains ambiguous. The CDR3 extends over 13 amino acids. Trimming left V 5 bases short and J 0 bases short, with 7 bases between. Germline V gene lookup returns CDR1 MNHEY and CDR2 SMNVEV (reference sequence). The CDR3 bases are TGTGCCAGCAGTAGTCTAATGAACACTGAAGCTTTCTTT. Its translation: CASSSLMNTEAFF.

This clonotype has a count of ten or more. The gene calls are TRBV2 and TRBJ1-3, with unresolved D. CDR1 is SNHLY, CDR2 FYNNEI, per germline. V shed 5 bases and J shed 0 bases, with 11 bases lying between them. This CDR3 spans 15 amino acids. The CDR3 region is CASSWSSSSGNTIYF. CDR3 nucleotide sequence: TGTGCCAGCAGTTGGTCCTCGAGCTCTGGAAACACCATATATTTT.

The table lists this clonotype with many counts. This chain uses TRBV28 with TRBJ1-2; tentative D call: TRBD1 (5 bases). Germline CDR1 reads MDHEN; CDR2 reads SYDVKM. The V gene lost 5 bases and the J gene lost 2 bases, with 18 bases spanning the gap. This CDR3 spans 16 amino acids. CDR3 nucleotide sequence: TGTGCCAGCAGTATCGGTGGGGGGATAGACAACTATGGCTACACCTTC. Amino acid sequence: CASSIGGGIDNYGYTF.

This clonotype has just a few counts. CDR3 residues: CASSEHLSGDYEQYF. In nucleotides, the CDR3 is TGTGCCAGCAGCGAACACCTTAGCGGGGACTACGAGCAGTACTTC. This chain joins TRBV11-2 and TRBJ2-7, with 8 bases fitting TRBD2. Germline values: CDR1 SGHAT, CDR2 FQNNGV. Trimming removed 5 bases from V and 3 bases from J; junction bases left unmatched: 9. This CDR3 spans 15 amino acids.

In its sample, this clonotype was seen many times. This rearrangement joins TRBV30 to TRBJ2-7, with unresolved D. Germline CDR1 reads GTSNPN; CDR2 reads SVGIG (reference sequence). Trimming pared 2 bases from V and 13 bases from J, leaving 21 bases between. This CDR3 comprises 13 residues. CDR3 protein: CAWSLSPHLSHYF. CDR3 bases: TGTGCCTGGAGTCTCAGCCCACATTTAAGCCACTACTTC.